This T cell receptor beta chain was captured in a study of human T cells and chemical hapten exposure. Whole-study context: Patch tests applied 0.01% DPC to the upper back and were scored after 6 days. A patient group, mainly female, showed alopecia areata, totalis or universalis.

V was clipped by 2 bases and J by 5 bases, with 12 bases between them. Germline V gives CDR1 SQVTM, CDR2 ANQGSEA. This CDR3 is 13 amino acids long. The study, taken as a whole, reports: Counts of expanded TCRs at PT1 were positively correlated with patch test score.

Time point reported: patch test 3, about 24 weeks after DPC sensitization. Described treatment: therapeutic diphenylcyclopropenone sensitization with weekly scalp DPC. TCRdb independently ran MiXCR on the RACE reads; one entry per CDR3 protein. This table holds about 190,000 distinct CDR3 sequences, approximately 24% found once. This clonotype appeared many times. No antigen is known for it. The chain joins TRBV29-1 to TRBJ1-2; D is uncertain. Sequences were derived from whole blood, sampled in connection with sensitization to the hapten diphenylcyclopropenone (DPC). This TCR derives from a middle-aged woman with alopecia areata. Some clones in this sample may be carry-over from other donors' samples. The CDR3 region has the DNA TGCAGCGTTGAACCCGGGAGTCGGTATGGCTACACCTTC. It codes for CSVEPGSRYGYTF.